One and the same sample provided the 20 T cell receptor beta chains below, sequenced in a study of T cell responses to AZD1222 COVID-19 vaccine. This table comes from immunoSEQ multiplex PCR, and its TCRdb copy is limited to in-frame clones, with some not included. Altogether 95,000 to 100,000 clones are present, over 75% being singletons, with the ten largest covering 15% to 20%. Sequenced here: peripheral blood, sampled on day 0 of AZD1222 vaccination. These receptors originate from an adult in good health.

This sequence joins TRBV19 and TRBJ2-6; TRBD1 agrees at 7 bases. V was clipped by 8 bases and J by 2 bases; unmatched bases: 6. This CDR3 spans 15 amino acids. Germline V CDR1 and CDR2: LNHDA, SQIVND (reference sequence). The CDR3 loop reads CASRQGSAGANVLTF. CDR3 coding DNA: TGTGCCAGTCGACAGGGTAGCGCTGGGGCCAACGTCCTGACTTTC.

The V and J genes are TRBV5-1 and TRBJ2-1; 10 bases match TRBD2. The CDR3 spans 16 residues. V shed 4 bases and J 4 bases; nucleotides not matched to a gene: 8. CDR1 and CDR2 from the germline V gene are SGHRS and YFSETQ. CDR3: CASSTASGSFYNEQFF. In nucleotides, the CDR3 is TGCGCCAGCAGCACCGCTAGCGGGAGTTTTTACAATGAGCAGTTCTTC.

CDR3 residues: CASSDQNTEAFF. The DNA of the CDR3 is TGTGCCAGCAGTGACCAGAACACTGAAGCTTTCTTT. J is TRBJ1-1 and V is TRBV6-4; D remains unclear. Germline V CDR1 and CDR2: MRHNA, SNTAGT. The CDR3 loop spans 12 amino acids. V was clipped by 2 bases and J by 1 base, with 2 bases between them.

The CDR3 protein is CASRQGPTNEKLFF. In DNA, the CDR3 is TGTGCCAGCAGACAGGGGCCAACTAATGAAAAACTGTTTTTT. V and J are TRBV25-1 and TRBJ1-4; 7 positions match TRBD1. The CDR3 contains 14 residues. The germline V gene has CDR1 MGHDK and CDR2 SYGVNS. V shed 6 bases, J shed 0 bases, and the junction held 1 base outside the gene matches.

This clone was seen only once. This sequence joins TRBV9 and TRBJ1-1; 8 bases line up with TRBD1. Trimming took 4 bases from V and 9 from J; bases not matched to a gene: 14. Germline V gene sequence: CDR1 SGDLS, CDR2 YYNGEE. The CDR3 is made up of 15 amino acids. CDR3 nucleotide sequence: TGTGCCAGCAGCCCCGGACAGGGACTTTTTGGTAAAGCTTTCTTT. It encodes CASSPGQGLFGKAFF.

This rearrangement joins TRBV18 to TRBJ2-1; D not resolved. V was shortened by 3 bases and J by 10 bases, with 28 bases between the two germline ends. Germline assignment: CDR1 KGHSH and CDR2 LQKENI. This CDR3 is 18 amino acids long. The CDR3 coding sequence is TGTGCCAGCTCACCCCAAGTCTCCAGGACCCCCCTCTTTTGGGAGCAGTTCTTC. Translated, it gives CASSPQVSRTPLFWEQFF.

This sequence joins TRBV5-4 and TRBJ1-1; tentatively, D is TRBD1 (5 bases). The germline V and J ends were trimmed by 2 bases and 3 bases, with 11 bases remaining between them. CDR3 length: 14 amino acids. Germline-derived CDR1 and CDR2 are SGHNT and YYREEE (reference sequence). Here the CDR3 reads CASSLVVGDTEAFF. CDR3 nucleotide sequence: TGTGCCAGCAGCTTAGTAGTGGGGGACACTGAAGCTTTCTTT.

This chain uses TRBV5-1 with TRBJ1-2; the match to TRBD1 covers 7 bases. This CDR3 contains 15 residues. V was clipped by 4 bases and J by 4 bases; unmatched bases: 10. Germline V gives CDR1 SGHRS, CDR2 YFSETQ. CDR3 sequence: CASSTGTAASYGYTF. Written as DNA, the CDR3 is TGCGCCAGCAGCACCGGGACAGCAGCTAGCTATGGCTACACCTTC.

This sequence joins TRBV19 and TRBJ2-3; tentatively, D is TRBD2 (7 bases). In germline, CDR1 is LNHDA, CDR2 SQIVND (reference sequence). The CDR3 contains 15 residues. V was pared by 1 base and J by 6 bases, with 14 bases between. The CDR3 is CASSIVGGGVDTQYF. The CDR3, as DNA: TGTGCCAGTAGTATAGTTGGCGGGGGCGTGGATACGCAGTATTTT.

This chain links TRBV9 with TRBJ1-4; D gene uncertain. CDR3 size: 17 residues. The germline V gene has CDR1 SGDLS and CDR2 YYNGEE. The ends were cut back, 0 bases at V and 4 bases at J, with 16 bases in the middle. The CDR3 protein is CASSVGADGANNEKLFF. In nucleotides, the CDR3 is TGTGCCAGCAGCGTAGGGGCAGACGGCGCTAATAATGAAAAACTGTTTTTT.

The chain is built from TRBV19 and TRBJ1-1; a possible D gene is TRBD1 (6 bases). Between the trimmed V and J ends, which lost 5 bases and 6 bases, there was a span of 19 bases. Germline V gene sequence: CDR1 LNHDA, CDR2 SQIVND (reference sequence). This CDR3 has 15 amino acids. CDR3 protein: CASSPLTGGGAEAFF. The CDR3, as DNA: TGTGCCAGTAGTCCCCTCACGGGGGGGGGCGCTGAAGCTTTCTTT.

The gene calls are TRBV7-9 and TRBJ2-2; possibly TRBD2 for D (6 bases). V lost 2 bases, J lost 4 bases, and 20 bases lay in between. Germline assignment: CDR1 SEHNR and CDR2 FQNEAQ (reference sequence). The CDR3 consists of 18 residues. The CDR3 loop reads CASSLSSTSRASTGELFF. CDR3 nucleotide sequence: TGTGCCAGCAGCTTAAGCTCGACTAGTAGAGCTTCCACCGGGGAGCTGTTTTTT.

The chain carries TRBV5-1 and TRBJ2-5, with TRBD2 matching 9 bases. The CDR3 extends over 14 amino acids. Germline V lookup: CDR1 SGHRS, CDR2 YFSETQ. V lost 6 bases, J lost 4 bases, and 7 bases stayed unmatched. CDR3: CASKVAGALETQYF. The CDR3 coding sequence is TGCGCCAGCAAGGTAGCGGGGGCGTTAGAGACCCAGTACTTC.

The rearrangement links TRBV30 to TRBJ2-2; a possible D gene is TRBD2 (6 bases). Germline lookup yields CDR1 GTSNPN and CDR2 SVGIG (reference sequence). Trimming left V 0 bases short and J 10 bases short, with 12 bases between. This CDR3 comprises 13 residues. CDR3 nucleotide sequence: TGTGCCTGGAGTGTACTCGGAGGGGTGGAGCTGTTTTTT. Residues: CAWSVLGGVELFF.

This clone was counted only a few times. The rearrangement joins TRBV7-9 to TRBJ2-3; TRBD1 aligns across 8 bases. The length of the CDR3 is 14 residues. In germline, CDR1 is SEHNR, CDR2 FQNEAQ (reference sequence). J lost 9 bases, V lost 1 base, and 6 bases had no gene match. The DNA for the CDR3 is TGTGCCAGCAGCTTAGTCACAGGGGGAATGACGCAGTATTTT. Translated: CASSLVTGGMTQYF.

V gene TRBV3-1 (or the pseudogene TRBV3-2) combines with J gene TRBJ1-1; no reliable D call. The CDR3 is made up of 12 amino acids. V gave up 2 bases and J gave up 1 base, with 2 bases separating them. Germline lookup yields CDR1 LGHDT and CDR2 YNNKEL (reference sequence). The DNA of the CDR3 is TGTGCCAGCAGCCAATCGAACACTGAAGCTTTCTTT. Translated, it gives CASSQSNTEAFF.

The chain employs TRBV2 and TRBJ1-5; D remains ambiguous. Germline V CDR1 and CDR2: SNHLY, FYNNEI. V was cut by 4 bases and J by 7 bases, with 14 bases left in between. This CDR3 is built from 14 residues. The CDR3 nucleotides are TGTGCCAGCAGTGTTCAGGCTGACGGGCAGCCCCAGCATTTT. It specifies CASSVQADGQPQHF. Full variable domain (rest looked up from reference TRBV2 and TRBJ1-5): EPEVTQTPSHQVTQMGQEVILRCVPISNHLYFYWYRQILGQKVEFLVSFYNNEISEKSEIFDDQFSVERPDGSNFTLKIRSTKLEDSAMYFCASSVQADGQPQHFGDGTRLSIL.

To note about this clone: Other nucleotide sequences in the sample specify the same CDR3. The J gene is TRBJ2-1, the V gene TRBV27; TRBD2 matches 12 bases. The CDR3 length is 16 residues. Trimming took 6 bases from V and 7 from J; bases not matched to a gene: 10. The germline V gene has CDR1 MNHEY and CDR2 SMNVEV (reference sequence). The CDR3: CASSSGRLAGDNEQFF. CDR3 DNA sequence: TGTGCCAGCAGCTCCGGCCGACTAGCGGGAGATAATGAGCAGTTCTTC.

The rearrangement links TRBV5-5 to TRBJ1-2, with no clear D. CDR3 length: 15 amino acids. Between the trimmed V and J ends, which lost 0 bases and 1 base, there was a span of 10 bases. From germline, CDR1 is SGHKS and CDR2 YYEKEE (reference sequence). The CDR3 region has the DNA TGTGCCAGCAGCTTGGCAGCCTTGGGTAACTATGGCTACACCTTC. Protein sequence: CASSLAALGNYGYTF.

In its sample, this clone was seen once. The rearrangement uses TRBV7-9 and TRBJ1-2; no firm D call. Per the germline V gene, CDR1 is SEHNR and CDR2 is FQNEAQ (reference sequence). V dropped 5 bases and J dropped 4 bases, with 11 bases sitting between them. The CDR3 totals 13 residues. The CDR3 spells CASSRLGIYGYTF. The DNA of the CDR3 is TGTGCCAGCAGCCGTCTCGGGATCTATGGCTACACCTTC. Looking up the rest from reference TRBV7-9 and TRBJ1-2 gives the full variable domain: DTGVSQNPRHKITKRGQNVTFRCDPISEHNRLYWYRQTLGQGPEFLTYFQNEAQLEKSRLLSDRFSAERPKGSFSTLEIQRTEQGDSAMYLCASSRLGIYGYTFGSGTRLTVV.